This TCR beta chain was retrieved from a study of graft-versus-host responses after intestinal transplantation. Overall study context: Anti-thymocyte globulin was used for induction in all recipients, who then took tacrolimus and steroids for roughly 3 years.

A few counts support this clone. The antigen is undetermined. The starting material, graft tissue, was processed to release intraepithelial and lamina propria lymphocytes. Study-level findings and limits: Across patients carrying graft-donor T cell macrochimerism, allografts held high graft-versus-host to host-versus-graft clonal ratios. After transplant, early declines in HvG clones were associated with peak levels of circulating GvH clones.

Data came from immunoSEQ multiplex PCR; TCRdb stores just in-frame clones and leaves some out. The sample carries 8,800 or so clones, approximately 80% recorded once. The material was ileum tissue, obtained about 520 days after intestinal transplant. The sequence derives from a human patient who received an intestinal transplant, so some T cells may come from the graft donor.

The CDR3, as DNA: TGTGCCAGCAGTGAGGGAAGGTCGCAGTTCTTC. It is translated as CASSEGRSQFF. This chain joins TRBV6-1 and TRBJ2-1; no reliable D call. The CDR3 extends over 11 amino acids. The germline V gene has CDR1 MNHNS and CDR2 SASEGT. V was shortened by 3 bases and J by 12 bases, with 9 bases between the two germline ends.